This T cell receptor (beta chain) was sequenced for a study of blood T cell repertoires in COVID-19. Those who participated ranged in age from roughly 18 to 89 years and resided in about 24 US areas. Germline V gene lookup returns CDR1 KGHSH and CDR2 LQKENI. This CDR3 contains 13 residues. Trimming removed 2 bases from V and 4 bases from J, with 8 bases in between. Sequencing was performed with immunoSEQ multiplex PCR; in TCRdb, only in-frame clones are kept and a portion is missing. In the table there are about 300,000 clones, roughly 87% of which are singletons. The chain links TRBV18 to TRBJ1-2; D is undetermined. Sequences were obtained from PBMCs or T cells enriched from blood (not recorded which). The receptor comes from a woman in her thirties who had recovered from COVID-19. CDR3 amino acids: CASSPGETYGYTF. The CDR3 DNA is TGTGCCAGCTCACCAGGGGAGACCTATGGCTACACCTTC.